This T cell receptor beta chain was recorded in a study of immune evolution from preneoplasia to lung adenocarcinoma. Findings of the study overall: Later-stage lesions seemingly showed higher T cell density and diversity than normal lung.

With respect to this clone: Antigen: not known.

V lost 0 bases to trimming and J lost 4 bases, with 21 bases between them. The CDR3 is made up of 17 amino acids. The germline V gene encodes CDR1 GTSNPN and CDR2 SVGIG (reference sequence). Generated by immunoSEQ multiplex PCR, the TCRdb table keeps only in-frame clones and is missing some. The table lists under 7,500 clones, approximately 76% of them singletons. The sequence was obtained from a person aged 70 to 85 with lung adenocarcinoma. What was sequenced was FFPE minimally invasive lung adenocarcinoma tissue. This chain links TRBV30 with TRBJ1-2, with D maybe TRBD1 (5 bases). CDR3: CAWSVEHGTPGSYGYTF. CDR3 in DNA: TGTGCCTGGAGTGTAGAGCATGGGACCCCTGGGAGCTATGGCTACACCTTC. The full variable domain, its missing parts supplied by reference TRBV30 and TRBJ1-2, is SQTIHQWPATLVQPVGSPLSLECTVEGTSNPNLYWYRQAAGRGLQLLFYSVGIGQISSEVPQNLSASRPQDRQFILSSKKLLLSDSGFYLCAWSVEHGTPGSYGYTFGSGTRLTVV.